The next 19 T cell receptor beta chains were all read from a single sample in a study of blood T cell repertoires in COVID-19. Data came from immunoSEQ multiplex PCR; TCRdb stores just in-frame clones and leaves some out. The sample records some 210,000 clones, 80% to 85% being singletons. What was sequenced was PBMCs or T cells enriched from blood (not recorded which). The receptors derive from a woman aged 50 to 60 with acute COVID-19.

This sequence joins TRBV24-1 and TRBJ2-7; tentative D call: TRBD1 (6 bases). CDR1 is KGHDR and CDR2 is SFDVKD in the germline V gene. This CDR3 contains 13 residues. V was shortened by 4 bases and J by 6 bases, with 12 bases between the two germline ends. The CDR3: CATSDLDSTEQYF. DNA for the CDR3: TGTGCCACCAGTGACCTGGACAGTACCGAGCAGTACTTC.

This clone was detected a few times. Germline and junction disagree at one end, which may indicate a read error. V is TRBV7-3 and J is TRBJ2-7; weak D call: TRBD2 (6 bases). The CDR3 totals 13 residues. Germline lookup yields CDR1 SGHTA and CDR2 FQGTGA. The CDR3 spells CASSRGTSHEQYF. The CDR3 coding sequence is TGTGCCAGCAGTCGGGGGACCTCCCACGAGCAGTACTTC.

This rearrangement joins TRBV11-3 to TRBJ2-5; 7 bases align to TRBD2. This CDR3 is built from 14 residues. J was trimmed by 2 bases and V by 6 bases; bases with no gene match: 6. Germline CDR1 and CDR2: SGHNT and YENEEA. In DNA, the CDR3 is TGTGCCAGCAGTGGGAGACTAGCACAAGAGACCCAGTACTTC. It codes for CASSGRLAQETQYF.

The chain uses TRBV18 and TRBJ2-3; TRBD2 aligns across 10 bases. CDR1 and CDR2 (germline): KGHSH, LQKENI. There are 19 residues in the CDR3. Losses at the gene ends were 1 base for V and 5 bases for J; bases not matched to a gene: 15. CDR3 region: CASSPLPTSGKGGLDTQYF. CDR3 in DNA: TGTGCCAGCTCACCACTCCCCACTAGCGGGAAGGGGGGCTTAGATACGCAGTATTTT.

The rearrangement links TRBV16 to TRBJ2-7; D is possibly TRBD2 (5 bases). The CDR3 spans 15 residues. V lost 0 bases, J lost 2 bases, and 11 bases lay in between. From germline, CDR1 is KGHSY and CDR2 FQNENV. This chain's CDR3 is CASSQSPDGAYEQYF. The CDR3 DNA sequence: TGTGCCAGCAGCCAATCCCCGGACGGGGCCTACGAGCAGTACTTC.

The chain has TRBV27 and TRBJ2-7; D may be TRBD1 (5 bases). The CDR3 is 14 residues long. Germline CDR1 and CDR2: MNHEY and SMNVEV (reference sequence). The V end was cut by 2 bases, the J end by 4 bases, with 12 bases between. CDR3 coding DNA: TGTGCCAGCAGTTTACGGCGACAGACATACGAGCAGTACTTC. The encoded protein is CASSLRRQTYEQYF.

The rearrangement joins TRBV19 to TRBJ1-2; the D gene is possibly TRBD1 (6 bases). The V gene lost 7 bases and the J gene lost 4 bases, with 13 bases spanning the gap. The germline CDR1 and CDR2 sequences are LNHDA and SQIVND (reference sequence). There are 13 residues in the CDR3. The CDR3 region is CASTEGVLYGYTF. The DNA of the CDR3 is TGTGCCAGTACCGAGGGGGTCCTCTATGGCTACACCTTC.

This chain joins TRBV7-6 and TRBJ2-3, with a weak D call TRBD2 (6 bases). The germline CDR1 and CDR2 sequences are SGHVS and FNYEAQ. V lost 0 bases, J lost 4 bases, and 11 bases lay in between. This CDR3 spans 15 amino acids. Here the CDR3 reads CASSLAGGFPDTQYF. The CDR3 DNA follows: TGTGCCAGCAGCTTAGCGGGAGGTTTCCCAGATACGCAGTATTTT.

This clone was counted only a few times. The rearrangement links TRBV11-3 to TRBJ2-1; TRBD1 agrees at 9 bases. The CDR3 runs 14 residues. Per germline, CDR1 SGHNT and CDR2 YENEEA. V lost 6 bases, J lost 10 bases, and 10 bases stayed unmatched. CDR3 amino acids: CASSSGTGPREQFF. Written as DNA, the CDR3 is TGTGCCAGCAGTTCCGGGACAGGGCCCCGAGAGCAGTTCTTC.

This chain connects TRBV3-1 (or the pseudogene TRBV3-2) to TRBJ1-2; no definite D call. The germline gives CDR1 LGHDT, CDR2 YNNKEL (reference sequence). The length of the CDR3 is 14 residues. Deletions cut 4 bases from V and 4 bases from J, with 13 bases between. The CDR3, as DNA: TGTGCCAGCAGCCCGCCCGCGGTCCGCTATGGCTACACCTTC. This encodes CASSPPAVRYGYTF.

The chain recombines TRBV19 with TRBJ2-7; TRBD1 matches at 8 bases. The CDR3 has 13 residues. CDR1 LNHDA and CDR2 SQIVND come from the germline V gene (reference sequence). Trimming took 4 bases from V and 4 from J; bases not matched to a gene: 3. The DNA of the CDR3 is TGTGCCAGTAGTAAGACAGGGGCGTACGAGCAGTACTTC. It encodes CASSKTGAYEQYF. The full variable domain, in which reference TRBV19 and TRBJ2-7 provide the parts outside the CDR3, is DGGITQSPKYLFRKEGQNVTLSCEQNLNHDAMYWYRQDPGQGLRLIYYSQIVNDFQKGDIAEGYSVSREKKESFPLTVTSAQKNPTAFYLCASSKTGAYEQYFGPGTRLTVT.

The genes are TRBV27 and TRBJ1-1, with 8 nucleotides matching TRBD1. CDR1 and CDR2 from the germline V gene are MNHEY and SMNVEV (reference sequence). The CDR3 spans 15 residues. V was clipped by 5 bases and J by 2 bases; unmatched bases: 7. CDR3 in DNA: TGTGCCAGCAGTGCCAGGGGGCAGGTCAACACTGAAGCTTTCTTT. Its protein product is CASSARGQVNTEAFF.

The chain carries TRBV25-1 and TRBJ1-1; no clear D gene. Germline V gene lookup returns CDR1 MGHDK and CDR2 SYGVNS. The CDR3 runs to 14 residues. V was trimmed by 6 bases and J by 3 bases, leaving 14 bases between them. The CDR3 loop is CASRGMGSYTEAFF. The CDR3 nucleotides are TGTGCCAGCAGAGGAATGGGCAGCTACACTGAAGCTTTCTTT.

This clone turned up a few times. The V call is TRBV6-6, the J call TRBJ1-2, with D possibly matching TRBD1 (6 bases). The CDR3 consists of 14 residues. CDR1 and CDR2 (germline): MNHNY, SVGAGI (reference sequence). The V and J ends lost 2 bases and 3 bases respectively, with 10 bases between them. DNA for the CDR3: TGTGCCAGCAGTTACAGGGGACAACACTATGGCTACACCTTC. This codes for CASSYRGQHYGYTF.

This chain uses TRBV7-8 with TRBJ1-2, with TRBD1 matching over 9 bases. CDR1 and CDR2 from the germline V gene are SGHVS and FQNEAQ. J gave up 5 bases and V 5 bases, and 9 bases lay outside the gene matches. The CDR3 is 15 amino acids. The CDR3: CASSRGQGTAYGYTF. The CDR3 DNA is TGTGCCAGCAGCCGGGGACAGGGTACGGCATATGGCTACACCTTC.

The chain employs TRBV28 and TRBJ2-1; TRBD2 agrees at 13 bases. This CDR3 has 20 amino acids. Germline V gene data show CDR1 as MDHEN and CDR2 as SYDVKM. V shed 7 bases, J shed 4 bases, and the junction held 19 bases outside the gene matches. In nucleotides, the CDR3 is TGTGCCAGCAACTCATCCCCCGCACTAGCGGGAGGGCCTGGATACAATGAGCAGTTCTTC. The encoded protein is CASNSSPALAGGPGYNEQFF.

CDR3 DNA: TGCGCCAGCAGCTTGACCTCAGACAGGGTAATTAGTGGTGAGCAGTTCTTC. Its protein product is CASSLTSDRVISGEQFF. The V call is TRBV5-1, the J call TRBJ2-1; 7 nucleotides align to TRBD1. This CDR3 has 17 residues. Germline V gene data show CDR1 as SGHRS and CDR2 as YFSETQ. Trimming took 1 base from V and 9 from J; bases not matched to a gene: 16.

In its sample, this clone was seen a few times. The identical CDR3 is also encoded by other nucleotide sequences in the sample. The chain uses TRBV6-2 or TRBV6-3 and TRBJ1-6; no firm D call. In germline, CDR1 is MNHEY, CDR2 SVGEGT. The germline V and J ends were trimmed by 4 bases and 7 bases, with 8 bases remaining between them. This CDR3 has 13 amino acids. The CDR3 region has the DNA TGTGCCAGCAGTTTAACAGAGAATTCACCCCTCCACTTT. Its protein is CASSLTENSPLHF.

The chain has TRBV11-3 and TRBJ1-2; perhaps TRBD1 as D (5 bases). CDR1 is SGHNT and CDR2 is YENEEA in the germline V gene. V lost 0 bases and J 5 bases, leaving 7 bases between the germline ends. The CDR3 consists of 13 residues. The DNA of the CDR3 is TGTGCCAGCAGCTTAGAAGGGGCTTATGGCTACACCTTC. Translating it yields CASSLEGAYGYTF. The whole variable domain, filled in from reference TRBV11-3 and TRBJ1-2, reads EAGVVQSPRYKIIEKKQPVAFWCNPISGHNTLYWYLQNLGQGPELLIRYENEEAVDDSQLPKDRFSAERLKGVDSTLKIQPAELGDSAVYLCASSLEGAYGYTFGSGTRLTVV.